This passage covers 27 T cell receptor beta chains from one sample sequenced in a study of T cell responses to AZD1222 COVID-19 vaccine. This table comes from immunoSEQ multiplex PCR, and its TCRdb copy is limited to in-frame clones, with some not included. The sample lists roughly 150,000 clones; approximately 88% were seen once. Sequencing was performed on peripheral blood, taken on day 0 of AZD1222 vaccination. Source of these receptors: an adult in good health.

This chain links TRBV5-1 with TRBJ1-2; D is undetermined. Trimming took off 4 bases at V and 1 base at J, with 11 bases between the two ends. In germline, CDR1 is SGHRS, CDR2 YFSETQ. This CDR3 has 14 residues. The CDR3 region is CASSVGGGNYGYTF. The DNA of the CDR3 is TGCGCCAGCAGCGTTGGAGGCGGTAACTATGGCTACACCTTC.

This chain connects TRBV12-3 or TRBV12-4 to TRBJ2-1; D may be TRBD2 (5 bases). V shed 7 bases and J shed 9 bases, with 13 bases lying between them. This CDR3 spans 12 amino acids. CDR3 DNA sequence: TGTGCCAGCAACCTCGGAGGTGGTGAGCAGTTCTTC. Translation: CASNLGGGEQFF.

This clone occurred once. The genes are TRBV20-1 and TRBJ2-7; D is possibly TRBD1 or TRBD2 (5 bases each). Looked up from germline, CDR1 is DFQATT and CDR2 is SNEGSKA (reference sequence). Trimming stripped 3 bases from V and 5 bases from J, with 17 bases between. The CDR3 is 14 amino acids. The chain's CDR3 is CSASYPGTIDEQYF. The CDR3 bases are TGCAGTGCTAGTTACCCCGGGACCATTGACGAGCAGTACTTC.

The chain couples TRBV13 to TRBJ2-7; D remains unclear. Germline V gives CDR1 PRHDT, CDR2 FYEKMQ (reference sequence). The CDR3 has 12 residues. Trimming took 6 bases from V and 8 from J, leaving 14 bases between them. This CDR3 is CASSPPGPKQYF. The CDR3 region has the DNA TGTGCCAGCAGTCCACCTGGGCCCAAGCAGTACTTC.

This clone was recorded once. The chain joins TRBV5-4 to TRBJ1-5; D might be TRBD1 (5 bases). The CDR3 is 16 residues long. V was clipped by 2 bases and J by 3 bases, with 15 bases between them. Germline CDR1 and CDR2: SGHNT and YYREEE (reference sequence). The CDR3 DNA reads TGTGCCAGCAGCTTCCCTTACAGGATCCACAATCAGCCCCAGCATTTT. It yields the protein CASSFPYRIHNQPQHF.

The chain carries TRBV5-1 and TRBJ2-1; 10 nucleotides match TRBD1. This CDR3 is built from 16 residues. The V segment lost 4 bases and the J segment 9 bases; nucleotides outside the gene matches: 13. Germline-derived CDR1 and CDR2 are SGHRS and YFSETQ. CDR3 residues: CASSLTTGTGVGEQFF. The CDR3 nucleotides read TGCGCCAGCAGCCTGACTACCGGGACAGGGGTCGGTGAGCAGTTCTTC.

V is TRBV10-3 and J is TRBJ2-7; D perhaps matches TRBD2 (5 bases). CDR3 length: 13 residues. Germline V gene data show CDR1 as ENHRY and CDR2 as SYGVKD. Trimming took off 6 bases at V and 2 bases at J, with 11 bases between the two ends. The CDR3 protein is CAIRPGETYEQYF. CDR3 bases: TGTGCCATCAGACCCGGGGAAACCTACGAGCAGTACTTC.

Only a few counts were recorded for this clone. The chain is built from TRBV10-3 and TRBJ1-2; D is undetermined. Trimming removed 7 bases from V and 0 bases from J, with 9 bases in between. CDR1 is ENHRY, CDR2 SYGVKD, per germline. The CDR3 has 13 amino acids. This CDR3 is CAITTTANYGYTF. CDR3 in DNA: TGTGCCATCACCACGACGGCTAACTATGGCTACACCTTC.

The rearrangement links TRBV14 to TRBJ1-6; no firm D call. CDR3 length: 13 amino acids. Per the germline V gene, CDR1 is SGHDN and CDR2 is FVKESK. Trimming took 2 bases from V and 6 from J, leaving 5 bases between them. In DNA form, the CDR3 reads TGTGCCAGCAGCCAACTGGGTAATTCACCCCTCCACTTT. Protein sequence: CASSQLGNSPLHF.

This clone was found once. The V call is TRBV19, the J call TRBJ1-6; D remains unclear. Germline V gene data show CDR1 as LNHDA and CDR2 as SQIVND (reference sequence). The CDR3 length is 15 residues. V was trimmed by 3 bases and J by 10 bases, leaving 16 bases between them. CDR3 region: CASSMERAGRSPLHF. The CDR3 region has the DNA TGTGCCAGTAGTATGGAAAGGGCCGGAAGATCACCCCTCCACTTT.

In its sample, this clone was seen once. The junction differs from germline at one of its ends, possibly a read error. This chain joins TRBV7-7 and TRBJ2-3; TRBD1 agrees at 7 bases. This CDR3 has 14 residues. Germline values: CDR1 SSHAT, CDR2 FNYEAQ (reference sequence). The CDR3 DNA is TGTGCTAGCAGCTCCGGACAGGGCACAGATACGCAGTATTTT. Its protein is CASSSGQGTDTQYF. Full variable domain (missing parts from reference TRBV7-7 and TRBJ2-3): GAGVSQSPRYKVTKRGQDVTLRCDPISSHATLYWYQQALGQGPEFLTYFNYEAQPDKSGLPSDRFSAERPEGSISTLTIQRTEQRDSAMYRCASSSGQGTDTQYFGPGTRLTVL.

This chain joins TRBV7-2 and TRBJ2-7; D possibly corresponds to TRBD1 (6 bases). Trimming left V 5 bases short and J 2 bases short, with 16 bases between. The CDR3 extends over 15 amino acids. Per the germline V gene, CDR1 is SGHTA and CDR2 is FQGNSA. The CDR3 loop is CASSPGHLVTYEQYF. Written as DNA, the CDR3 is TGTGCCAGCAGCCCGGGACACCTTGTGACCTACGAGCAGTACTTC.

This clone was picked up one time. The chain combines TRBV6-6 with TRBJ1-2; D might be TRBD1 (6 bases). Germline lookup yields CDR1 MNHNY and CDR2 SVGAGI (reference sequence). The CDR3 extends over 13 amino acids. Trimming stripped 5 bases from V and 3 bases from J, with 10 bases between. Here the CDR3 DNA reads TGTGCCAGCAGTGTGGACAGCGACTATGGCTACACCTTC. Amino acid sequence: CASSVDSDYGYTF.

The chain couples TRBV5-1 to TRBJ1-3; unclear D gene. V was shortened by 2 bases and J by 2 bases, with 11 bases between the two germline ends. Looked up from germline, CDR1 is SGHRS and CDR2 is YFSETQ. The CDR3 extends over 15 amino acids. CDR3 loop: CASSLTMATGNTIYF. The CDR3 DNA reads as TGCGCCAGCAGCTTAACTATGGCAACTGGAAACACCATATATTTT.

The genes are TRBV27 and TRBJ1-3; D gene unclear. Deletions cut 3 bases from V and 0 bases from J, with 21 bases between. Germline values: CDR1 MNHEY, CDR2 SMNVEV (reference sequence). This CDR3 spans 19 amino acids. CDR3 amino acids: CASSFQSPPRHPSGNTIYF. For the CDR3, the DNA is TGTGCCAGCAGTTTCCAGTCTCCCCCGAGACACCCCTCTGGAAACACCATATATTTT.

V usage is TRBV5-4 and J usage is TRBJ1-4; the D gene is possibly TRBD1 (6 bases). The V gene lost 3 bases and the J gene lost 4 bases, with 10 bases spanning the gap. The CDR3 has 14 residues. Germline lookup yields CDR1 SGHNT and CDR2 YYREEE (reference sequence). The CDR3 spells CASSSGGGNEKLFF. The CDR3 region has the DNA TGTGCCAGCAGCTCTGGGGGCGGTAATGAAAAACTGTTTTTT.

The chain recombines TRBV30 with TRBJ2-1, with TRBD2 matching 13 bases. Germline values: CDR1 GTSNPN, CDR2 SVGIG (reference sequence). V gave up 1 base and J gave up 7 bases; unmatched junction bases: 13. The length of the CDR3 is 18 residues. In DNA, the CDR3 is TGTGCCTGGAGTGCGACCCCCGGGGGACTAGCGGGAAGAAATGAGCAGTTCTTC. Translating it yields CAWSATPGGLAGRNEQFF.

V usage is TRBV19 and J usage is TRBJ2-6; 7 bases agree with TRBD1. CDR1 is LNHDA, CDR2 SQIVND, per germline (reference sequence). V lost 7 bases and J lost 2; bases outside the gene matches: 8. The CDR3 has 16 residues. CDR3 coding DNA: TGTGCCAGTATGGGACAGAGGTTGCCTGGGGCCAACGTCCTGACTTTC. It codes for CASMGQRLPGANVLTF.

This clone was seen more than once but under ten times. The chain links TRBV4-1 to TRBJ1-1; D is perhaps TRBD1 (5 bases). The V and J ends lost 6 bases and 1 base respectively, with 18 bases between them. The CDR3 totals 16 residues. Looked up from germline, CDR1 is MGHRA and CDR2 is YSYEKL. CDR3: CASRLGHSRKNTEAFF. CDR3 DNA sequence: TGCGCCAGCAGACTAGGACACAGCCGCAAGAACACTGAAGCTTTCTTT.

V gene TRBV27 combines with J gene TRBJ1-4; 7 nucleotides match TRBD1. The length of the CDR3 is 15 residues. Germline CDR1 MNHEY, CDR2 SMNVEV (reference sequence). The V gene end was trimmed by 5 bases and the J gene end by 8 bases; junction bases not matched to a gene: 11. CDR3 protein: CASSPSTGVGEKLFF. In DNA form, the CDR3 reads TGTGCCAGCAGTCCCTCTACAGGGGTTGGGGAAAAACTGTTTTTT. Based on the CDR3 plus reference TRBV27 and TRBJ1-4, the full variable domain is EAQVTQNPRYLITVTGKKLTVTCSQNMNHEYMSWYRQDPGLGLRQIYYSMNVEVTDKGDVPEGYKVSRKEKRNFPLILESPSPNQTSLYFCASSPSTGVGEKLFFGSGTQLSVL.

The J gene is TRBJ2-2, the V gene TRBV6-5; D gene unclear. Germline V gene lookup returns CDR1 MNHEY and CDR2 SVGAGI. The CDR3 has 13 amino acids. V lost 2 bases and J lost 5, with 6 bases in between. CDR3 DNA sequence: TGTGCCAGCAGTTACCTAGGGACCGGGGAGCTGTTTTTT. Amino acids: CASSYLGTGELFF.

The genes are TRBV4-1 and TRBJ1-1; D possibly corresponds to TRBD1 (5 bases). V dropped 2 bases and J dropped 6 bases, with 16 bases sitting between them. The germline V gene has CDR1 MGHRA and CDR2 YSYEKL. The CDR3 consists of 15 residues. The CDR3 DNA follows: TGCGCCAGCAGCCAAAGATTTAGTACGGGGGCTGAAGCTTTCTTT. Translated: CASSQRFSTGAEAFF.

The chain joins TRBV28 to TRBJ1-1; D may be TRBD1 (5 bases). CDR1 is MDHEN, CDR2 SYDVKM, per germline. The V and J ends lost 8 bases and 1 base respectively, with 5 bases between them. The CDR3 is 11 residues long. CDR3 residues: CASQGNTEAFF. The CDR3 nucleotides are TGTGCCAGCCAGGGGAACACTGAAGCTTTCTTT.

The table lists this clone with a count of one. This chain links TRBV6-5 with TRBJ1-3; 7 nucleotides align to TRBD1. Germline V gene lookup returns CDR1 MNHEY and CDR2 SVGAGI. The V and J ends lost 6 bases and 3 bases, in that order; junction bases with no gene match: 8. This CDR3 spans 15 amino acids. The chain's CDR3 is CASRGVDRVGNTIYF. In nucleotides, the CDR3 is TGTGCCAGCAGAGGCGTCGACAGGGTTGGAAACACCATATATTTT.

The genes are TRBV27 and TRBJ1-2; TRBD1 aligns across 7 bases. Unmatched junction bases numbered 12, after V lost 4 bases and J lost 1 base. The V gene's germline CDR1 is MNHEY and CDR2 SMNVEV (reference sequence). The CDR3 runs 17 residues. The CDR3 loop is CASSSLRTGTINYGYTF. CDR3 sequence (DNA): TGTGCCAGCAGTTCCCTTCGGACAGGAACCATTAACTATGGCTACACCTTC.

As DNA, the CDR3 is TGTGCCAGCAGTACCGGGACAGGCGCCGTGGAAAAACTGTTTTTT. The encoded protein is CASSTGTGAVEKLFF. The chain recombines TRBV28 with TRBJ1-4; 8 bases are shared with TRBD1. This CDR3 is 15 amino acids long. The ends lost 5 bases at V and 8 bases at J; junction bases unmatched: 10. CDR1 is MDHEN, CDR2 SYDVKM, per germline.

This clone turned up a few times. The chain links TRBV7-9 to TRBJ1-5; D not certain. Germline values: CDR1 SEHNR, CDR2 FQNEAQ (reference sequence). The CDR3 sequence is 13 residues long. The V gene lost 3 bases and the J gene lost 5 bases, with 8 bases spanning the gap. CDR3 loop: CASSFSGDQPQHF. DNA of the CDR3: TGTGCCAGCAGCTTCAGCGGCGATCAGCCCCAGCATTTT. Complete variable domain (other parts from reference TRBV7-9 and TRBJ1-5): DTGVSQNPRHKITKRGQNVTFRCDPISEHNRLYWYRQTLGQGPEFLTYFQNEAQLEKSRLLSDRFSAERPKGSFSTLEIQRTEQGDSAMYLCASSFSGDQPQHFGDGTRLSIL.